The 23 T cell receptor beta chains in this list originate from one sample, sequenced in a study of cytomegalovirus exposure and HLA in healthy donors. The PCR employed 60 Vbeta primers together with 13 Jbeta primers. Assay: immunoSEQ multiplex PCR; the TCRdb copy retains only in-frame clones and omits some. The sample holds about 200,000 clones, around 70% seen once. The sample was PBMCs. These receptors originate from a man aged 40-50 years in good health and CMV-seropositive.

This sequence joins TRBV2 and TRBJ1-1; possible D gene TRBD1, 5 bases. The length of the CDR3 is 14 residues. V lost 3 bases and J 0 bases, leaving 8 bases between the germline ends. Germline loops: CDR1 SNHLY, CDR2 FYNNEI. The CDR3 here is CASSEGLLNTEAFF. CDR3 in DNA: TGTGCCAGCAGTGAGGGACTGTTGAACACTGAAGCTTTCTTT.

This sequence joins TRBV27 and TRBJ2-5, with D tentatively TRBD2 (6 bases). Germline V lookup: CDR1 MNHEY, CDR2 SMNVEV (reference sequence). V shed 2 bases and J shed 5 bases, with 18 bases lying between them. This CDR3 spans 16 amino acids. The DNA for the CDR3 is TGTGCCAGCAGTTTAGGTTCGGAGGGGATAGGGGAGACCCAGTACTTC. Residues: CASSLGSEGIGETQYF.

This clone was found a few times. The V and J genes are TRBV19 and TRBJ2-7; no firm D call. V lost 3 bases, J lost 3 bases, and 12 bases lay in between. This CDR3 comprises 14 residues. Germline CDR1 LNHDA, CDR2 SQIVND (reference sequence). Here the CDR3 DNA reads TGTGCCAGTAGTATCAATGGCAGATTCTACGAGCAGTACTTC. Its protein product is CASSINGRFYEQYF. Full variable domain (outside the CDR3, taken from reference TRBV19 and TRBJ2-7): DGGITQSPKYLFRKEGQNVTLSCEQNLNHDAMYWYRQDPGQGLRLIYYSQIVNDFQKGDIAEGYSVSREKKESFPLTVTSAQKNPTAFYLCASSINGRFYEQYFGPGTRLTVT.

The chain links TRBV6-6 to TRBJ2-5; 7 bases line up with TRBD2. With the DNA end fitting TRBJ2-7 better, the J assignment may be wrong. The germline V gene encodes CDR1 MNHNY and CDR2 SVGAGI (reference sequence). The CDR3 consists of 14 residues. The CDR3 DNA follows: TGTGCCAGCAGTCCTAGCGGAGACTCCTACGAGCAGTACTTC. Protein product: CASSPSGDSYEQYF.

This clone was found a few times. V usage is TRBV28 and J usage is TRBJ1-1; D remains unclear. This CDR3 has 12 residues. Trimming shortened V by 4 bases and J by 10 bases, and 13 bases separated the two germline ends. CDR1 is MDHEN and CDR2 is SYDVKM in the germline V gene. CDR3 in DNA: TGTGCCAGCAGTTCGACCTCCCCAGGAGCTTTCTTT. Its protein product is CASSSTSPGAFF.

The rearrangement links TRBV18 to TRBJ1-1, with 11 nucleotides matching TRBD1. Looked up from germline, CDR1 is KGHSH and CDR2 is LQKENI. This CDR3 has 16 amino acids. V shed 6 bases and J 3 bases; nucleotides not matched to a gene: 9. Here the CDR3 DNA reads TGTGCCAGCTCTCCTAGGGGACAGGGGGTAGACACTGAAGCTTTCTTT. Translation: CASSPRGQGVDTEAFF.

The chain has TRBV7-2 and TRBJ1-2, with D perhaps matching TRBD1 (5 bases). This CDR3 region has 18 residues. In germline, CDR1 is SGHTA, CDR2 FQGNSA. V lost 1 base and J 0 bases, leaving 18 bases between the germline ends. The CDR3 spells CASSLDPPGAAANYGYTF. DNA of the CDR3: TGTGCCAGCAGCTTAGATCCGCCTGGGGCCGCAGCTAACTATGGCTACACCTTC.

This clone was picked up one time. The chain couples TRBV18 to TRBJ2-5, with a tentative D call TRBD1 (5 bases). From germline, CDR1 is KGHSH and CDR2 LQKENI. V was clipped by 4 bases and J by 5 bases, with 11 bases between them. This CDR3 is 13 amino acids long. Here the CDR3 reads CASSLETAETQYF. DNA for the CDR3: TGTGCCAGCTCACTAGAGACAGCGGAGACCCAGTACTTC.

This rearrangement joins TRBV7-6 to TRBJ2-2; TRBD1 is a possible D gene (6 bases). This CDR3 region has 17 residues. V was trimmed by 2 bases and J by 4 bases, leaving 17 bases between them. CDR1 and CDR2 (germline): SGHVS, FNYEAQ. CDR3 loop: CASSLKKGRGGTGELFF. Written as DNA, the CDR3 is TGTGCCAGCAGCTTAAAAAAGGGGAGAGGGGGCACCGGGGAGCTGTTTTTT.

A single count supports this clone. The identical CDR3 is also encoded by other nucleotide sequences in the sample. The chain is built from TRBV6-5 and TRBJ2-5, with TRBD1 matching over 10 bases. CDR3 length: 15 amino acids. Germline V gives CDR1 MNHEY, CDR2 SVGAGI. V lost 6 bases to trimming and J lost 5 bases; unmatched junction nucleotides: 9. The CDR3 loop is CASSRGTGARETQYF. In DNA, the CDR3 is TGTGCCAGCAGCAGAGGGACAGGGGCGAGGGAGACCCAGTACTTC.

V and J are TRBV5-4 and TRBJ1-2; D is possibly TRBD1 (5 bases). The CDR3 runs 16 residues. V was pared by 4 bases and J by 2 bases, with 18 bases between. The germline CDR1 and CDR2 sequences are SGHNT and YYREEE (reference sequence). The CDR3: CASSPPGEEGNYGYTF. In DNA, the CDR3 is TGTGCCAGCAGCCCCCCCGGGGAGGAGGGGAACTATGGCTACACCTTC.

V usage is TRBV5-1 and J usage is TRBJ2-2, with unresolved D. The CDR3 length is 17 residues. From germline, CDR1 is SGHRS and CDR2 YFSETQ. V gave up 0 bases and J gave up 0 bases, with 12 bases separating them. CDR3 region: CASSLGRLPANTGELFF. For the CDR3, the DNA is TGCGCCAGCAGCTTGGGGCGGTTACCTGCGAACACCGGGGAGCTGTTTTTT.

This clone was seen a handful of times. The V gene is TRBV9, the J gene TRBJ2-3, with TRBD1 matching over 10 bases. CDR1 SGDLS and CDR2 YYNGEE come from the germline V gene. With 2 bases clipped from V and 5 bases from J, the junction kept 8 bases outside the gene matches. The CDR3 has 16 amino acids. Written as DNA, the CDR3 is TGTGCCAGCAGCGTCCTGACAGGGGGCTTTGGAGATACGCAGTATTTT. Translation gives CASSVLTGGFGDTQYF.

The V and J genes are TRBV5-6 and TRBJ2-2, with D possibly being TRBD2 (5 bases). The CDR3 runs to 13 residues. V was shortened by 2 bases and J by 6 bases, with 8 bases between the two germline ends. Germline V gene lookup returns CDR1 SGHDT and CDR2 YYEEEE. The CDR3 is CASSFGDPGELFF. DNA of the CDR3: TGTGCCAGCAGCTTCGGGGATCCCGGGGAGCTGTTTTTT.

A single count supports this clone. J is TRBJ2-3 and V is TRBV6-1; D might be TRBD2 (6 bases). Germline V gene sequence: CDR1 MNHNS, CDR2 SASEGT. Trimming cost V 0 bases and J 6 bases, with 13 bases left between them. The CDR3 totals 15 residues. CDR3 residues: CASSEAGLPMDTQYF. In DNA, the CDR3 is TGTGCCAGCAGTGAAGCGGGACTGCCTATGGATACGCAGTATTTT.

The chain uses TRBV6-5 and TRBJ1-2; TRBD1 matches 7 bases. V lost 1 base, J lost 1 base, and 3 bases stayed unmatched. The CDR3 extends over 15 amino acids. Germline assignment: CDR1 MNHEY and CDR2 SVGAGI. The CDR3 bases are TGTGCCAGCAGTTACTGGGGACAGAGTAACTATGGCTACACCTTC. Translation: CASSYWGQSNYGYTF.

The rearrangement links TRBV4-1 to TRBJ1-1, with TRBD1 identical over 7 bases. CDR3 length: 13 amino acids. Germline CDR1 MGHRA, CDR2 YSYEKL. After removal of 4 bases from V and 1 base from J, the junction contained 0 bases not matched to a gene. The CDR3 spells CASSRTGNTEAFF. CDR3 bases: TGCGCCAGCAGCCGGACAGGGAACACTGAAGCTTTCTTT.

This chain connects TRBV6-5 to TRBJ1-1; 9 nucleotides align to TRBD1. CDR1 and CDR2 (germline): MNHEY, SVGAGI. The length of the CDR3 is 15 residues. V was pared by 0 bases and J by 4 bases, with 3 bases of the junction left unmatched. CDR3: CASSYSTGGFTEAFF. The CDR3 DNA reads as TGTGCCAGCAGTTACTCGACAGGGGGGTTCACTGAAGCTTTCTTT.

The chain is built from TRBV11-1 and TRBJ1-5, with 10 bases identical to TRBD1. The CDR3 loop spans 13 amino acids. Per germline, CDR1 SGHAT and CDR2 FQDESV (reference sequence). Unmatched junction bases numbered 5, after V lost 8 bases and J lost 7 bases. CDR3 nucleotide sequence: TGTGCCAGCGCCCGGGACAGGGGACAGCCCCAGCATTTT. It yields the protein CASARDRGQPQHF.

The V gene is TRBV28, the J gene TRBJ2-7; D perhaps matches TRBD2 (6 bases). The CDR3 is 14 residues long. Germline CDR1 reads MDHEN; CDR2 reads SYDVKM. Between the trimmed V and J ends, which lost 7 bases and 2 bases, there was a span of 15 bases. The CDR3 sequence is CASTRPSDPYEQYF. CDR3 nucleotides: TGTGCCAGCACCCGTCCTAGCGACCCCTACGAGCAGTACTTC.

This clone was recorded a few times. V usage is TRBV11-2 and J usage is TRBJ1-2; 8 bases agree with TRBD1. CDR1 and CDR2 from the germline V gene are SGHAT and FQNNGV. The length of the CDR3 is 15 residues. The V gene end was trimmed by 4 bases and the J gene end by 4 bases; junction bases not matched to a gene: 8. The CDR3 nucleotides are TGTGCCAGCAGCTCCTCCGACAGGGGAGGCTATGGCTACACCTTC. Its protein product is CASSSSDRGGYGYTF.

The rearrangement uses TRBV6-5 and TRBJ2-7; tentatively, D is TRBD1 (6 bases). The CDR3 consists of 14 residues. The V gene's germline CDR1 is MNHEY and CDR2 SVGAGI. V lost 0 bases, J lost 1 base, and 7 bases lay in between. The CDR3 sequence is CASSYSDRSYEQYF. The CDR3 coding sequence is TGTGCCAGCAGTTACTCGGACAGATCCTACGAGCAGTACTTC.

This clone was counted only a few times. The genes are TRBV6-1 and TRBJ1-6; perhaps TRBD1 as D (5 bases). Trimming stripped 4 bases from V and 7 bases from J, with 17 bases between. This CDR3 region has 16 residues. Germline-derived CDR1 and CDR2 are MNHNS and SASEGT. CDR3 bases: TGTGCCAGCAGTGGCCAAGGGGATCGACCCAATTCACCCCTCCACTTT. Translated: CASSGQGDRPNSPLHF.